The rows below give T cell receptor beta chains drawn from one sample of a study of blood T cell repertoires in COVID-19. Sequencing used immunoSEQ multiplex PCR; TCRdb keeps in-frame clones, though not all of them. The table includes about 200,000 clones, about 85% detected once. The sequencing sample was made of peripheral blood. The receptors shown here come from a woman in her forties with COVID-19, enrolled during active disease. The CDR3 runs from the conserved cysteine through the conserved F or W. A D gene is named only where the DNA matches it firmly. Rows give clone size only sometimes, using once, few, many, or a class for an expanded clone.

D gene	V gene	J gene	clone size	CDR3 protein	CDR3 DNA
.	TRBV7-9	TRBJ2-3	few	CASSPVGNSDTQYF	TGTGCCAGCAGCCCCGTTGGCAATTCAGATACGCAGTATTTT
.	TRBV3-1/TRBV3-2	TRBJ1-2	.	CASSQDFGVGYTF	TGTGCCAGCAGCCAAGATTTCGGGGTCGGCTACACCTTC
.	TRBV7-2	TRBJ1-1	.	CASSLAYPMNTEAFF	TGTGCCAGCAGCTTAGCCTACCCGATGAACACTGAAGCTTTCTTT
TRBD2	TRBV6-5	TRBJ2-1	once	CASTLAGPYNEQFF	TGTGCCAGCACCTTAGCGGGCCCTTACAATGAGCAGTTCTTC
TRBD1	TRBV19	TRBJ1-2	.	CASTPRGTGAYGYTF	TGTGCCAGTACCCCCCGGGGGACAGGGGCCTATGGCTACACCTTC
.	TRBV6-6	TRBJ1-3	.	CASSYSGVDSGNTIYF	TGTGCCAGCAGTTACTCAGGGGTAGATTCCGGAAACACCATATATTTT
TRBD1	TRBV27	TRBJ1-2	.	CASSLTGGSYTF	TGTGCCAGCAGTTTAACAGGGGGCAGCTACACCTTC
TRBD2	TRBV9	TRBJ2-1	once	CASSVLADPYNEQFF	TGTGCCAGCAGCGTCCTAGCGGATCCATACAATGAGCAGTTCTTC
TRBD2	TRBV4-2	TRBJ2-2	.	CASSQEQTSGNTGELFF	TGTGCCAGCAGCCAAGAACAGACTAGCGGGAACACCGGGGAGCTGTTTTTT
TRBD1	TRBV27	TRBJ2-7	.	CASRVTGYSYEQYF	TGTGCCAGCAGAGTGACAGGGTACTCCTACGAGCAGTACTTC
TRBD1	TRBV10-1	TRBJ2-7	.	CASSESRQGLSEQYF	TGCGCCAGCAGTGAGTCGAGACAGGGGTTAAGCGAGCAGTACTTC
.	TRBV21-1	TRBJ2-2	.	CASRHSGRIAGELFF	TGTGCCAGCAGACATAGCGGGAGGATCGCCGGGGAGCTGTTTTTT
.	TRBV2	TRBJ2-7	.	CASSEGRSGIYEQYF	TGTGCCAGCAGTGAAGGGCGGTCAGGGATCTACGAGCAGTACTTC
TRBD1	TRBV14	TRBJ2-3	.	CASRFPGGPQYF	TGTGCCAGCAGATTCCCAGGGGGCCCGCAGTATTTT
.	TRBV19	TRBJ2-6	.	CASNLQGNPSGANVLTF	TGTGCCAGTAATTTGCAGGGTAATCCCTCTGGGGCCAACGTCCTGACTTTC
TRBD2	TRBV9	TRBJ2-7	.	CASSLGLAGVGEQYF	TGTGCCAGCAGCCTGGGACTAGCGGGGGTGGGAGAGCAGTACTTC
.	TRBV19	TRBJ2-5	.	CASSWQGYGETQYF	TGTGCCAGTAGTTGGCAGGGGTACGGGGAGACCCAGTACTTC
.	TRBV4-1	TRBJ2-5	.	CASSQDLRGLQETQYF	TGCGCCAGCAGCCAAGATCTACGCGGCCTTCAAGAGACCCAGTACTTC
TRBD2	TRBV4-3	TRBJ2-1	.	CASSQTSGRRNEQFF	TGCGCCAGCAGCCAAACCAGCGGGAGAAGGAATGAGCAGTTCTTC
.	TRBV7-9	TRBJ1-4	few	CASSLGGGGLEKLFF	TGTGCCAGCAGCTTAGGCGGGGGCGGACTGGAAAAACTGTTTTTT
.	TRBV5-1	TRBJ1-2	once	CASSPRTGYGYTF	TGCGCCAGCAGCCCTCGGACGGGGTATGGCTACACCTTC
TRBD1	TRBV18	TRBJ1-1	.	CASSPGTGVLNTEAFF	TGTGCCAGCTCACCAGGGACAGGGGTGTTGAACACTGAAGCTTTCTTT
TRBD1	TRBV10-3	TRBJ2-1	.	CAISESGQETYNEQFF	TGTGCCATCAGTGAGTCAGGACAGGAGACCTACAATGAGCAGTTCTTC
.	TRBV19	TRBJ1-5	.	CASSIDRVPQPQHF	TGTGCCAGTAGTATAGACAGGGTTCCTCAGCCCCAGCATTTT
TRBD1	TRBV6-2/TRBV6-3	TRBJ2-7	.	CASSYRTGGEQYF	TGTGCCAGCAGTTACCGGACAGGCGGGGAGCAGTACTTC
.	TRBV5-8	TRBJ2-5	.	CASSLYETQYF	TGTGCCAGCAGCTTGTATGAGACCCAGTACTTC
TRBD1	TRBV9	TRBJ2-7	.	CASSVVGDRESEQYF	TGTGCCAGCAGCGTAGTTGGGGACAGGGAAAGCGAGCAGTACTTC
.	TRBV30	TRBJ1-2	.	CAWSTGQGSGYTF	TGTGCCTGGAGTACGGGGCAGGGGTCTGGCTACACCTTC
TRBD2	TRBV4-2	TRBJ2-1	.	CASSDLGLAGYNEQFF	TGTGCCAGCAGCGATCTTGGACTAGCGGGATACAATGAGCAGTTCTTC
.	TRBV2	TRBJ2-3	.	CASSETPHLTSTDTQYF	TGTGCCAGCAGTGAAACCCCCCATCTGACTAGCACAGATACGCAGTATTTT
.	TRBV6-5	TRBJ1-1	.	CASSYGRGEAFF	TGTGCCAGCAGTTACGGCAGGGGCGAAGCTTTCTTT
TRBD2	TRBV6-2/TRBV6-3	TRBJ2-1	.	CASSYGGLAGVYEQFF	TGTGCCAGCAGTTACGGAGGACTAGCGGGGGTATATGAGCAGTTCTTC
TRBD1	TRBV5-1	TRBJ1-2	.	CASSLGVQGAGYGYTF	TGCGCCAGCAGCCTCGGGGTACAGGGGGCAGGCTATGGCTACACCTTC
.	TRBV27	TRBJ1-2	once	CASSPRRGLSNYGYTF	TGTGCCAGCAGCCCCAGAAGGGGGTTATCTAACTATGGCTACACCTTC
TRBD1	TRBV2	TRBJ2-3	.	CASSEFSQGADTQYF	TGTGCCAGCAGTGAATTTAGTCAGGGGGCAGATACGCAGTATTTT
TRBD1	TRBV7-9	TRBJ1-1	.	CASRISDRVSGEAFF	TGTGCCAGCAGAATATCGGACAGGGTCAGCGGTGAAGCTTTCTTT
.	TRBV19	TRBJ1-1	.	CASSRLGGANTEAFF	TGTGCCAGTAGCCGCTTAGGCGGAGCGAACACTGAAGCTTTCTTT
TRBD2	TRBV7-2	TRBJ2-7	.	CASSSLAGDRDEQYF	TGTGCCAGCAGCTCTTTAGCGGGAGATCGGGACGAGCAGTACTTC
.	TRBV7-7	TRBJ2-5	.	CASSLGTGESETQYF	TGTGCCAGCAGCTTAGGGACGGGAGAATCAGAGACCCAGTACTTC
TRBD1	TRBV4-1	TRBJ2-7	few	CASSQSGTAFLGYEQYF	TGCGCCAGCAGCCAATCCGGGACAGCCTTCCTCGGGTACGAGCAGTACTTC
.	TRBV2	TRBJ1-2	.	CASSDRGGNYGYTF	TGTGCCAGCAGTGATCGGGGAGGTAACTATGGCTACACCTTC
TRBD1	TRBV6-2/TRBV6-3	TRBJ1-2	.	CASSRDSPYGYTF	TGTGCCAGCAGTCGGGACAGCCCCTATGGCTACACCTTC
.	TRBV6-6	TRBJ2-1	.	CATQGWDTGHEQFF	TGTGCCACCCAGGGTTGGGACACAGGCCATGAGCAGTTCTTC
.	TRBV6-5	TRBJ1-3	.	CASERSSGNTIYF	TGTGCCAGCGAACGGTCCTCTGGAAACACCATATATTTT
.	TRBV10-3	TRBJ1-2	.	CAISDNEGEIYGYTF	TGTGCCATCAGTGATAATGAGGGGGAGATCTATGGCTACACCTTC
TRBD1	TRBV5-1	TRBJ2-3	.	CASSPQPGQGPDTQYF	TGCGCCAGCAGCCCACAACCGGGACAGGGTCCAGATACGCAGTATTTT
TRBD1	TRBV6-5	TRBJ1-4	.	CASTRQGGEKLFF	TGTGCCAGCACAAGACAGGGTGGGGAAAAACTGTTTTTT
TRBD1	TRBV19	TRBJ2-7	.	CASTQRGTGAYEQYF	TGTGCCAGTACCCAAAGAGGGACAGGGGCCTACGAGCAGTACTTC
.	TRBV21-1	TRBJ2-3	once	CASSKQSGRVTTDTQYF	TGTGCCAGCAGCAAACAGAGCGGGAGGGTAACCACAGATACGCAGTATTTT
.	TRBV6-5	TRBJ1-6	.	CASSFQGTHSPLHF	TGTGCCAGCAGTTTCCAGGGGACCCATTCACCCCTCCACTTT